This T cell receptor beta chain came from a study of cytomegalovirus exposure and HLA in healthy donors. General study results and limits: Information on immune exposure was restricted to one variable (CMV serostatus). When analyzed later, the rates of TCR association showed variation by HLA locus, with DRB1 the most and HLA-C the fewest.

Germline V gene lookup returns CDR1 SGHRS and CDR2 YFSETQ. The junction had 9 bases not matched to a gene; V was cut back by 0 bases and J by 5 bases. This CDR3 comprises 17 residues. In the PCR, 60 Vbeta and 13 Jbeta primers were used. This table comes from immunoSEQ multiplex PCR, and its TCRdb copy is limited to in-frame clones, with some not included. This table has approximately 180,000 clones, approximately 80% appearing once. About this clone itself: Its specificity is unknown.

The sequence was obtained from a man aged 25 to 40 in good health and CMV-seropositive. The specimen was PBMCs. The genes are TRBV5-1 and TRBJ2-2, with 8 bases aligning to TRBD1. This CDR3 is CASSLEVGRGLTGELFF. CDR3 bases: TGCGCCAGCAGCTTGGAAGTCGGCAGGGGGCTTACCGGGGAGCTGTTTTTT.